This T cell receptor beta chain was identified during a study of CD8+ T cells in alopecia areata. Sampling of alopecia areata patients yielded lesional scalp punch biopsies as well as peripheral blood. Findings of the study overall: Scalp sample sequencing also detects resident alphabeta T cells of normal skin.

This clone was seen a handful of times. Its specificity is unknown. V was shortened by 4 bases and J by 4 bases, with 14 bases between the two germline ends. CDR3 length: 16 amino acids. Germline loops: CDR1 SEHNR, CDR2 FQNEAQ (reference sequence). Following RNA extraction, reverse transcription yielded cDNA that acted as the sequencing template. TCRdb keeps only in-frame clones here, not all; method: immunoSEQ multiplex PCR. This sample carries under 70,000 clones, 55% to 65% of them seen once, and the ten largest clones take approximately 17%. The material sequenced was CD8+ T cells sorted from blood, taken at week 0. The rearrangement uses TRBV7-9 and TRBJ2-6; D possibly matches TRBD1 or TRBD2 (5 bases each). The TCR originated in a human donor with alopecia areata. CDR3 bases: TGTGCCAGCAGCTCGACGAGAGGGGTCGGGGCCAACGTCCTGACTTTC. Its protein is CASSSTRGVGANVLTF.